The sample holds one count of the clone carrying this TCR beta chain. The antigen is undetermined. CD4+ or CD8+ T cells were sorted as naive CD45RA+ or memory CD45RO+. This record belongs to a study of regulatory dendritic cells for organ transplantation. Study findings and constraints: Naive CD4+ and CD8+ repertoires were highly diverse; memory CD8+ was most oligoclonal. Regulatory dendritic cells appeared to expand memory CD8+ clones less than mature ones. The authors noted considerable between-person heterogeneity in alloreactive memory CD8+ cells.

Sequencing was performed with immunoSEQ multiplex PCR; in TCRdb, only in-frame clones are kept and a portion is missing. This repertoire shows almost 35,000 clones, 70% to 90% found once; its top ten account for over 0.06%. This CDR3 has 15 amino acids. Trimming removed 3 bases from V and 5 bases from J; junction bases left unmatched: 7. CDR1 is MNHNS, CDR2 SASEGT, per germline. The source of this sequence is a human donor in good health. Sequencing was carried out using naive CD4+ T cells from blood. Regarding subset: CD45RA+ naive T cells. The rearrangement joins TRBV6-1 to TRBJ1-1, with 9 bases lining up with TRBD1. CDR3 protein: CASSDPGQGKTEAFF. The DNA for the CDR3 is TGTGCCAGCAGTGACCCTGGACAGGGGAAAACTGAAGCTTTCTTT.